This is a list of T cell receptor beta chains from one sample in a study of blood T cell repertoires in COVID-19. Here immunoSEQ multiplex PCR was the method, and the copy in TCRdb shows in-frame clones only, minus some. The profile shows some 60,000 clones, approximately 77% of them singletons. The sequencing sample was made of peripheral blood. The source is a human donor in a cohort sampled during active COVID-19. Both conserved end residues are part of each CDR3. A D gene is named only where the DNA matches it firmly. Size values are once, few and many counts, or a class for expanded clones, and some rows have none.

j_gene	d_gene	v_gene	abundance	CDR3nt	CDR3aa
TRBJ1-5	.	TRBV28	.	TGTGCCAGCAAACAGCTTGTTTTAAATCAGCCCCAGCATTTT	CASKQLVLNQPQHF
TRBJ2-5	.	TRBV19	.	TGTGCCAGTATGAGCCGCCAAGAGACCCAGTACTTC	CASMSRQETQYF
TRBJ2-6	.	TRBV6-4	once	TGTGCCAGCAGTCGACAGGCGAGCTCTGGGGCCAACGTCCTGACTTTC	CASSRQASSGANVLTF
TRBJ2-6	TRBD1	TRBV19	.	TGTGCCAGTAGTCGGGGACAGGCCCTAGCGACTGGGGCCAACGTCCTGACTTTC	CASSRGQALATGANVLTF
TRBJ1-2	TRBD1	TRBV9	few	TGTGCCAGCAGCGCCCGGACAGGGGGCTTCGGCTACACCTTC	CASSARTGGFGYTF
TRBJ1-1	TRBD1	TRBV7-9	once	TGTGCCAGCAGCAAAACAGGGGGGACAGGGGAATCTGAAGCTTTCTTT	CASSKTGGTGESEAFF
TRBJ2-3	.	TRBV24-1	.	TGTGCCACCAGTGACCTAGCAGCGGATACGCAGTATTTT	CATSDLAADTQYF
TRBJ1-5	TRBD1	TRBV5-1	.	TGCGCCAGCAGCGGATCGGGGGACAGGGGGCTCCTCGGGTATCAGCCCCAGCATTTT	CASSGSGDRGLLGYQPQHF
TRBJ2-7	.	TRBV5-1	.	TGCGCCAGCAGCGGGGGGTTAAGCTCCTACGAGCAGTACTTC	CASSGGLSSYEQYF
TRBJ1-6	TRBD1	TRBV10-3	.	TGTGCCATCAGTGTCGACAGGGGGCTAGGGCCCCTCCACTTT	CAISVDRGLGPLHF
TRBJ2-7	.	TRBV5-6	.	TGTGCCAGCAGGCCGACAGGAACCTACGAGCAGTACTTC	CASRPTGTYEQYF
TRBJ2-7	.	TRBV7-2	.	TGTGCCAGCAGCTTAGTAAGGGAGGTCTACGAGCAGTACTTC	CASSLVREVYEQYF
TRBJ1-1	.	TRBV5-1	.	TGCGCCAGCAGCCTAGCGACAGTGAACACTGAAGCTTTCTTT	CASSLATVNTEAFF
TRBJ2-1	.	TRBV5-3	.	TGTGCCAGAAGCTTGGAGGGAGAGGACAATGAGCAGTTCTTC	CARSLEGEDNEQFF
TRBJ2-2	TRBD1	TRBV5-6	.	TGTGCCAGCAGCGAGACAGGGGGCCCCACCGGGGAGCTGTTTTTT	CASSETGGPTGELFF
TRBJ2-3	TRBD2	TRBV11-2	.	TGTGCCAGCAGCGGCACTAGCGGGGGTCATAAGAGCACAGATACGCAGTATTTT	CASSGTSGGHKSTDTQYF
TRBJ1-4	TRBD1	TRBV3-1/TRBV3-2	.	TGTGCCAGCACGAACAGGGGCAGGGGTGAAAAACTGTTTTTT	CASTNRGRGEKLFF
TRBJ2-2	TRBD1	TRBV7-3	few	TGTGCCAGCAGCCCCCGACAGGGCAAGACCGGGGAGCTGTTTTTT	CASSPRQGKTGELFF
TRBJ1-2	.	TRBV11-2	.	TGTGCCAGCAGCTTCTCGGGTCCGGGCTACACCTTC	CASSFSGPGYTF
TRBJ1-1	.	TRBV3-1/TRBV3-2	few	TGTGCCAGCAGCCTCCCACCAGGGCCGAACACTGAAGCTTTCTTT	CASSLPPGPNTEAFF
TRBJ2-3	.	TRBV5-4	.	TGTGCCAGCAGCACTAGCAGAGGCACAGATACGCAGTATTTT	CASSTSRGTDTQYF
TRBJ1-3	.	TRBV4-2	few	TGTGCCAGCAGCCTCCCAACAGGGTCTGGAAACACCATATATTTT	CASSLPTGSGNTIYF
TRBJ2-2	TRBD1	TRBV5-5	.	TGTGCCAGCAGCTTGGGACAGGGGAACACCGGGGAGCTGTTTTTT	CASSLGQGNTGELFF
TRBJ2-2	.	TRBV27	many	TGTGCCAGCTGGGGGGCCGGGGAGCTGTTTTTT	CASWGAGELFF
TRBJ2-1	.	TRBV19	.	TGTGCCAGTAGTTGGGGCAGGGGGGATGGGTCCTACAATGAGCAGTTCTTC	CASSWGRGDGSYNEQFF
TRBJ1-1	.	TRBV29-1	.	TGCAGCGTTGAAGTATACACTGAAGCTTTCTTT	CSVEVYTEAFF
TRBJ2-5	.	TRBV13	.	TGTGCCAGCAGCTTACGACACGTTCAAGAGACCCAGTACTTC	CASSLRHVQETQYF
TRBJ2-3	TRBD1	TRBV28	.	TGTGCCACCGAGGGACAGGGGACAGATACGCAGTATTTT	CATEGQGTDTQYF